This T cell receptor (beta chain) was captured in a study of molecular identifiers for immune sequencing clone quantification. Study context: Within a replicate experiment, RNA obtained from either approximately 20,000 or 98,000 naive CD8 cells was divided into five aliquots, and four of those aliquots were then sequenced.

As concerns this clonotype: Sequence at one end of the junction differs from germline and may be a read error.

Germline V CDR1 and CDR2: SGHTA, FQGNSA. This CDR3 has 18 residues. Construction of naive CD8 libraries employed about 19,000 to 1,100,000 sorted cells together with 10%, 30% or 50% RNA. The CD8+CD4-CCR7+CD45RA+ phenotype defined the sorted naive CD8 T cells. Bulk TCR library preparation followed previously described methods with listed TCR primers. MiXCR was run by TCRdb on the PCR reads, yielding one entry per CDR3 protein. There are about 320,000 distinct CDR3 sequences in the sample; over 20% occur only once, and approximately 0.8% lies in the top ten. The V gene is TRBV7-2, the J gene TRBJ2-3, with TRBD2 matching 14 bases. Sequenced: naive CD8+ T cells from blood, with Jurkat cell RNA spiked in. The subset is: FACS-sorted CD8+CD4-CCR7+CD45RA+ naive T cells. This sequence was found in a human donor in good health. Some libraries in this study had Jurkat cell RNA spiked in. CDR3 DNA: TGTGCCAGCAGCCCACGACTAGCGGGGGGGTCTAGCACAGATACGCGGTATTTT. It translates to CASSPRLAGGSSTDTRYF.